This TCR beta chain was identified in a study of cytomegalovirus exposure and HLA in healthy donors. The V end was cut by 1 base, the J end by 6 bases, with 12 bases between. CDR1 is LNHDA, CDR2 SQIVND, per germline (reference sequence). CDR3 size: 14 residues. This table comes from immunoSEQ multiplex PCR, and its TCRdb copy is limited to in-frame clones, with some not included. In the table there are 55,000 to 80,000 clones, just under 95% of which are singletons. The gene calls are TRBV19 and TRBJ1-1, with a weak D call TRBD1 (6 bases). Material: PBMCs. This TCR derives from a man aged 18 to 35 in good health and CMV-seropositive. The CDR3 loop is CASSIGGGNAEAFF. CDR3 in DNA: TGTGCCAGTAGTATAGGCGGGGGCAACGCTGAAGCTTTCTTT.